The 15 T cell receptor beta chains below all came from one sample that was sequenced in a study of T cell responses to AZD1222 COVID-19 vaccine. Clones were sequenced by immunoSEQ multiplex PCR, and TCRdb holds only the in-frame ones, with some missing. The repertoire has 150,000 to 200,000 clones, under 95% of them found once; the top ten carry 4.4%. The material sequenced was peripheral blood, taken on day 0 of MenACWY control vaccination. The source is an adult in good health.

J is TRBJ2-7 and V is TRBV9; 8 bases match TRBD1. Germline-derived CDR1 and CDR2 are SGDLS and YYNGEE. The CDR3 totals 15 residues. The V and J ends lost 0 bases and 5 bases, in that order; junction bases with no gene match: 7. CDR3 sequence reads: CASSVGQGAVHEQYF. Here the CDR3 DNA reads TGTGCCAGCAGCGTAGGTCAGGGGGCGGTCCACGAGCAGTACTTC.

The V gene is TRBV18, the J gene TRBJ2-2; no clear D. Germline V gene lookup returns CDR1 KGHSH and CDR2 LQKENI. The CDR3 is made up of 11 amino acids. V lost 3 bases, J lost 8 bases, and 4 bases lay in between. CDR3 sequence (DNA): TGTGCCAGCTCACCGGTTGGGGAGCTGTTTTTT. Residues: CASSPVGELFF.

This clone has a single count. The chain is built from TRBV28 and TRBJ2-7; D not certain. The length of the CDR3 is 13 residues. V was trimmed by 2 bases and J by 3 bases, leaving 8 bases between them. Germline V lookup: CDR1 MDHEN, CDR2 SYDVKM. The CDR3 sequence: CASSLEVDYEQYF. The CDR3 bases are TGTGCCAGCAGTTTAGAAGTTGACTACGAGCAGTACTTC.

This chain joins TRBV19 and TRBJ2-7, with D possibly being TRBD1 (6 bases). V shed 6 bases and J shed 3 bases, with 15 bases lying between them. The CDR3 extends over 14 amino acids. The germline CDR1 and CDR2 sequences are LNHDA and SQIVND (reference sequence). CDR3 DNA sequence: TGTGCCAGTAGGCCAACAGGGTTTTACTACGAGCAGTACTTC. Translated, it gives CASRPTGFYYEQYF.

The V gene is TRBV6-5, the J gene TRBJ2-7; D ambiguous. The CDR3 has 11 residues. Trimming removed 1 base from V and 7 bases from J, with 5 bases in between. Germline assignment: CDR1 MNHEY and CDR2 SVGAGI. CDR3 sequence: CASSYLDEQYF. The CDR3 DNA reads as TGTGCCAGCAGTTACTTAGATGAGCAGTACTTC.

The chain carries TRBV5-3 and TRBJ1-1; the match to TRBD1 covers 7 bases. TRBV5-3 is an ORF; its function is uncertain. The junction had 3 bases not matched to a gene; V was cut back by 1 base and J by 6 bases. The CDR3 has 13 residues. Here the CDR3 DNA reads TGTGCCAGAAGCTTGAGACAGGGCCCTGAAGCTTTCTTT. Its translation: CARSLRQGPEAFF.

The CDR3 sequence is CAIRTSGSRSGELFF. DNA of the CDR3: TGTGCCATCAGGACTAGCGGGAGTCGCTCCGGGGAGCTGTTTTTT. This chain links TRBV10-3 with TRBJ2-2; TRBD2 matches 12 bases. Germline lookup yields CDR1 ENHRY and CDR2 SYGVKD. With V trimmed by 6 bases and J by 6 bases, 5 bases remained unmatched. This CDR3 spans 15 amino acids.

The chain couples TRBV5-1 to TRBJ2-5, with 9 bases lining up with TRBD1. Germline trimming cut 4 bases from V and 2 bases from J; bases unmatched to any gene: 9. The CDR3 sequence is 16 residues long. The V gene's germline CDR1 is SGHRS and CDR2 YFSETQ. The CDR3 reads CASSPRGQGFQETQYF. CDR3 DNA: TGCGCCAGCAGCCCCCGCGGACAGGGGTTTCAAGAGACCCAGTACTTC.

The chain is built from TRBV27 and TRBJ2-3; 7 bases line up with TRBD1. The germline gives CDR1 MNHEY, CDR2 SMNVEV (reference sequence). The CDR3 loop spans 14 amino acids. J was trimmed by 4 bases and V by 7 bases; bases with no gene match: 8. In DNA, the CDR3 is TGTGCCAGCATCAACAGGGGTTTGGCAGATACGCAGTATTTT. Amino acids: CASINRGLADTQYF.

The count of this clone is one. This chain uses TRBV6-5 with TRBJ2-3; D is possibly TRBD2 (6 bases). The CDR3 covers 14 residues. Trimming cost V 6 bases and J 2 bases, with 12 bases left between them. CDR1 and CDR2 (germline): MNHEY, SVGAGI. The CDR3 loop is CASRRDFSTDTQYF. The CDR3 DNA sequence: TGTGCCAGCAGGCGGGACTTTTCCACAGATACGCAGTATTTT.

The V gene is TRBV23-1, the J gene TRBJ2-7; D is tentatively TRBD1 or TRBD2 (5 bases each). TRBV23-1 is sorted into the ORF group, with uncertain function. This CDR3 is 13 amino acids long. The V end lost 2 bases, the J end lost 5 bases, and 10 bases lay between the germline ends. The CDR3 reads CASSQRDPDEQYF. The CDR3 DNA is TGCGCCAGCAGTCAAAGGGACCCCGACGAGCAGTACTTC.

The chain carries TRBV10-1 and TRBJ2-7; 8 bases are a match to TRBD2. The CDR3 runs 15 residues. With V trimmed by 4 bases and J by 1 base, 6 bases remained unmatched. CDR1 is WNHNN and CDR2 is SYGVQD in the germline V gene (reference sequence). The chain's CDR3 is CASSGGVAGSYEQYF. The DNA of the CDR3 is TGCGCCAGCAGTGGCGGGGTAGCGGGATCCTACGAGCAGTACTTC.

The J gene is TRBJ1-4, the V gene TRBV6-6, with TRBD1 as a possible D gene (5 bases). In germline, CDR1 is MNHNY, CDR2 SVGAGI (reference sequence). The V gene lost 7 bases and the J gene lost 5 bases, with 14 bases spanning the gap. The CDR3 has 14 amino acids. CDR3 region: CASILGGKNEKLFF. In nucleotides, the CDR3 is TGTGCCAGCATCCTGGGGGGGAAGAATGAAAAACTGTTTTTT.

V and J are TRBV12-5 and TRBJ1-5; perhaps TRBD1 as D (6 bases). The germline gives CDR1 LGHNT, CDR2 FRNRAP. The CDR3 contains 14 residues. V gave up 0 bases and J gave up 6 bases, with 9 bases separating them. This chain's CDR3 is CASGLVGGFQPQHF. CDR3 DNA: TGTGCTAGTGGTTTGGTAGGGGGTTTTCAGCCCCAGCATTTT.

V and J are TRBV5-8 and TRBJ2-2; 8 bases are a match to TRBD2. Germline loops: CDR1 SGHTS, CDR2 YDEGEE. V lost 2 bases, J lost 7 bases, and 7 bases stayed unmatched. The CDR3 covers 15 residues. Written as DNA, the CDR3 is TGTGCCAGCAGCTTAACCCTAGCGGGCGGCGGGGAGCTGTTTTTT. It translates to CASSLTLAGGGELFF.